This T cell receptor (beta chain) was documented in a study of spatial heterogeneity in lung cancer. About the study: The cohort: roughly 72 early-stage, untreated non-small cell lung cancer patients.

Time point denoted: blood at routine non-recurrence follow-up after resection. Sequencing of whole RNA from tumor, nontumor lung or frozen PBMC involved no sorting. CDR3 length: 15 residues. Trimming cost V 4 bases and J 1 base, with 14 bases left between them. Per the germline V gene, CDR1 is SGHRS and CDR2 is YFSETQ. In TCRdb, the 5' RACE reads were re-called with MiXCR into one record per CDR3 protein. The sample lists just under 45,000 distinct CDR3 sequences; 22% were seen once. The chain employs TRBV5-1 and TRBJ1-1; D gene uncertain. The receptor was derived from a female donor with early-stage non-small cell lung cancer. Sequencing used PBMCs, obtained at follow-up. The CDR3 region has the DNA TGCGCCAGCAGCATGTTTGGTGCCCGGAACACTGAAGCTTTCTTT. Protein: CASSMFGARNTEAFF.